What follows are 2 T cell receptor beta chains derived from one specimen sequenced in a study of glioma-infiltrating T cells. Amplification of TCR alpha and beta CDR3 regions from RNA used iRepertoire nested multiplex PCR. In TCRdb, the multiplex PCR reads were re-called with MiXCR into one record per CDR3 protein. The sample holds 100,000 to 150,000 distinct CDR3 sequences, under 25% seen once. The sequenced material came from glioma tissue, nonneoplastic brain tissue, or PBMCs (not recorded which). The receptor set was obtained from a human donor with low-grade glioma or glioblastoma, undergoing nonglioma brain surgery, or in good health (not recorded which).

Here the CDR3 reads CASSMHAQAQETQYF. In DNA form, the CDR3 reads TGTGCCAGTAGTATGCATGCACAGGCGCAAGAGACCCAGTACTTC. The V and J genes are TRBV19 and TRBJ2-5; D perhaps matches TRBD1 (5 bases). V lost 3 bases, J lost 2 bases, and 13 bases lay in between. The germline V gene has CDR1 LNHDA and CDR2 SQIVND (reference sequence). This CDR3 region has 15 residues.

J is TRBJ1-5 and V is TRBV15, with D possibly being TRBD1 (6 bases). This CDR3 spans 13 amino acids. CDR1 and CDR2 from the germline V gene are LNHNV and YYDKDF (reference sequence). V was trimmed by 9 bases and J by 3 bases, leaving 12 bases between them. The CDR3 sequence is CATRDRNNQPQHF. CDR3 nucleotides: TGTGCCACTAGAGACAGGAACAATCAGCCCCAGCATTTT.